The 21 T cell receptor beta chains presented below share a single source sample, sequenced in a study of blood T cells in healthy people across ages (dated by TCRdb to between 2015 and 2016). The method was 5' RACE. Sequencing relied on an Illumina HiSeq 2500. A second PCR of roughly 6 to 11 cycles was run with a J-beta primer mix and a sample-barcoded 5' primer. In TCRdb, the public reads were trimmed at Q25 with fastp and aligned with MiXCR, with productive beta chains retained. Each entry merges the rows of one CDR3 protein and shows their most common DNA and genes. The table for this sample lists roughly 860,000 distinct CDR3 sequences; approximately 59% of them were counted only once. The biggest ten clones account for about 27% of the sample. Sample: blood. The receptor set was obtained from a young man in good health.

The rearrangement uses TRBV28 and TRBJ2-7; 9 positions match TRBD2. The trim removed 4 bases at V and 5 bases at J, leaving 12 bases unmatched. CDR1 and CDR2 (germline): MDHEN, SYDVKM. The CDR3 covers 16 residues. The CDR3 DNA follows: TGTGCCAGCAGTTCTAGCGGGGCCACCTGGGGGGACGAGCAGTACTTC. Translation gives CASSSSGATWGDEQYF.

The sample holds one count of this clonotype. The chain has TRBV9 and TRBJ2-7; tentative D call: TRBD2 (5 bases). V lost 4 bases to trimming and J lost 6 bases, with 20 bases between them. This CDR3 region has 15 residues. Germline-derived CDR1 and CDR2 are SGDLS and YYNGEE. CDR3 region: CASSPGIGNLREQYF. The DNA of the CDR3 is TGTGCCAGCAGCCCCGGAATCGGGAATCTTCGCGAGCAGTACTTC.

Details on this clonotype: The junction departs from the called germline gene at one end, perhaps through a read error. V is TRBV6-2 or TRBV6-3 and J is TRBJ1-6; D gene ambiguous. The CDR3 has 13 residues. Germline CDR1 and CDR2: MNHEY and SVGEGT. For the CDR3, the DNA is TGTGCCGGCAGTTCCCTCAGGAATTCACCCCTCCACTTT. This encodes CAGSSLRNSPLHF.

The CDR3 nucleotides are TGCAGTGCTAGCTCTGGGCGGGATTCACCCCTCCACTTT. Its translation is CSASSGRDSPLHF. This chain connects TRBV20-1 to TRBJ1-6; no clear D. The CDR3 runs to 13 residues. Trimming pared 3 bases from V and 8 bases from J, leaving 11 bases between. Germline assignment: CDR1 DFQATT and CDR2 SNEGSKA (reference sequence).

The V call is TRBV7-9, the J call TRBJ2-3; D is unclear. Germline V gene lookup returns CDR1 SEHNR and CDR2 FQNEAQ (reference sequence). The CDR3 length is 14 residues. V was trimmed by 5 bases and J by 2 bases, leaving 11 bases between them. CDR3 sequence: CASSQDDHTDTQYF. The CDR3, as DNA: TGTGCCAGCAGCCAAGATGACCACACAGATACGCAGTATTTT.

Concerning this clonotype itself: The DNA is left out, because the CDR3 cannot be placed on it with certainty; the CDR3 is given as TCRdb lists it. The CDR3 protein is CAVGPGGQETQYF. The chain is built from TRBV28 and TRBJ2-5; the D call of TRBD1 is as the table states it, not checked on the DNA. The CDR3 is 13 residues long, counting both termini. Germline V CDR1 and CDR2: MDHEN, SYDVKM.

The chain has TRBV9 and TRBJ2-2, with 7 bases that match TRBD1. J lost 2 bases, V lost 0 bases, and 4 bases had no gene match. This CDR3 spans 16 amino acids. The germline V gene has CDR1 SGDLS and CDR2 YYNGEE. The CDR3 DNA reads TGTGCCAGCAGCGTAGAAGGGGGCCGAAACACCGGGGAGCTGTTTTTT. It is translated as CASSVEGGRNTGELFF.

The chain couples TRBV7-9 to TRBJ1-2; tentatively, D is TRBD1 (5 bases). Germline V gene sequence: CDR1 SEHNR, CDR2 FQNEAQ (reference sequence). Trimming removed 5 bases at V and 4 bases at J, with 11 bases between. There are 13 residues in the CDR3. The CDR3 coding sequence is TGTGCCAGCAGCCCAGGGTATGGCTATGGCTACACCTTC. Translation gives CASSPGYGYGYTF.

The rearrangement uses TRBV6-2 or TRBV6-3 and TRBJ1-2; 7 bases align to TRBD1. Per the germline V gene, CDR1 is MNHEY and CDR2 is SVGEGT. V lost 5 bases to trimming and J lost 8 bases; unmatched junction nucleotides: 14. The CDR3 is 15 residues long. In DNA form, the CDR3 reads TGTGCCAGCAGTGACGGACAGGTTGCTGCGTGGGGCTACACCTTC. This codes for CASSDGQVAAWGYTF.

About this clonotype: One end of the junction varies from germline; a read error may be responsible. J is TRBJ1-1 and V is TRBV5-1; D may be TRBD1 (5 bases). CDR1 SGHRS and CDR2 YFSETQ come from the germline V gene. This CDR3 has 14 amino acids. The CDR3 bases are TGCGCCAGCAGTTTGGGACCTACGAACACTGAAGCTTTCTTT. Its translation: CASSLGPTNTEAFF. The whole variable domain, filled in from reference TRBV5-1 and TRBJ1-1, reads KAGVTQTPRYLIKTRGQQVTLSCSPISGHRSVSWYQQTPGQGLQFLFEYFSETQRNKGNFPGRFSGRQFSNSRSEMNVSTLELGDSALYLCASSLGPTNTEAFFGQGTRLTVV.

The chain is built from TRBV7-2 and TRBJ1-2; 9 bases line up with TRBD1. Per the germline V gene, CDR1 is SGHTA and CDR2 is FQGNSA. This CDR3 comprises 15 residues. Trimming removed 5 bases from V and 5 bases from J; junction bases left unmatched: 9. CDR3 in amino acids: CASSPGDRVGYGYTF. The CDR3 DNA reads TGTGCCAGCAGCCCCGGGGACAGGGTGGGTTATGGCTACACCTTC.

This rearrangement joins TRBV4-1 to TRBJ1-6; TRBD1 is a possible D gene (6 bases). The V gene lost 1 base and the J gene lost 10 bases, with 14 bases spanning the gap. The CDR3 has 15 residues. Per the germline V gene, CDR1 is MGHRA and CDR2 is YSYEKL. The CDR3, as DNA: TGCGCCAGCAGCCAAGTCGAACAGGGCCGATCACCCCTCCACTTT. It is translated as CASSQVEQGRSPLHF.

The rearrangement uses TRBV20-1 and TRBJ2-5; weak D call: TRBD2 (6 bases). V lost 2 bases to trimming and J lost 8 bases, with 18 bases between them. Per the germline V gene, CDR1 is DFQATT and CDR2 is SNEGSKA (reference sequence). CDR3 length: 14 amino acids. CDR3 bases: TGCAGTGCTAGAAGGACGGGGGTCCTGGGTACCCAGTACTTC. This translates into CSARRTGVLGTQYF.

This clonotype was recorded once. This rearrangement joins TRBV4-1 to TRBJ2-1; 7 nucleotides match TRBD2. The V segment lost 3 bases and the J segment 9 bases; nucleotides outside the gene matches: 11. Germline CDR1 and CDR2: MGHRA and YSYEKL. The CDR3 totals 15 residues. As DNA, the CDR3 is TGCGCCAGCAGCCAGGCCGGGACTACCTTCCCTGAGCAGTTCTTC. Translating gives CASSQAGTTFPEQFF.

This clonotype was seen a handful of times. The chain has TRBV20-1 and TRBJ2-5; D may be TRBD1 (5 bases). The CDR3 has 12 amino acids. V was clipped by 0 bases and J by 7 bases, with 9 bases between them. The V gene's germline CDR1 is DFQATT and CDR2 SNEGSKA (reference sequence). The CDR3 protein is CSAREGVGTQYF. CDR3 sequence (DNA): TGCAGTGCTAGAGAAGGGGTTGGGACCCAGTACTTC.

CDR3 DNA: TGCAGCGTTGAAAGAGGGGGGGGGAATGAAAAACTGTTTTTT. It translates to CSVERGGGNEKLFF. The V call is TRBV29-1, the J call TRBJ1-4; a weak D match, TRBD1 (6 bases). The V gene lost 2 bases and the J gene lost 5 bases, with 12 bases spanning the gap. This CDR3 has 14 residues. In germline, CDR1 is SQVTM, CDR2 ANQGSEA.

Points on this clonotype: At one of its ends the junction is not consistent with the germline gene, which may arise from a read error. The V and J genes are TRBV7-2 and TRBJ1-5, with D unresolved. CDR3 length equals 12 residues. Germline V gene data show CDR1 as SGHTA and CDR2 as FQGNSA. CDR3 DNA: TGTGCCATCAGCTTAGCTAATCAGCCCCAGCATTTT. Its protein is CAISLANQPQHF.

In its sample, this clonotype was seen a few times. The rearrangement uses TRBV7-9 and TRBJ2-3; D not certain. The CDR3 is made up of 15 amino acids. Germline CDR1 is SEHNR and CDR2 is FQNEAQ (reference sequence). Trimming shortened V by 3 bases and J by 0 bases, and 10 bases separated the two germline ends. Written as DNA, the CDR3 is TGTGCCAGCAGCTTCGGTGGTTCGAGCACAGATACGCAGTATTTT. Its protein is CASSFGGSSTDTQYF.

V and J are TRBV4-3 and TRBJ2-4; perhaps D is TRBD1 or TRBD2 (6 bases each). Germline-derived CDR1 and CDR2 are LGHNA and YSLEER. This CDR3 contains 16 residues. Trimming removed 0 bases at V and 7 bases at J, with 16 bases between. The CDR3 spells CASSQDAGAGRNIQYF. For the CDR3, the DNA is TGCGCCAGCAGCCAAGATGCAGGGGCGGGGAGGAACATTCAGTACTTC.

The rearrangement joins TRBV4-1 to TRBJ2-3; no reliable D call. Per germline, CDR1 MGHRA and CDR2 YSYEKL. V gave up 0 bases and J gave up 10 bases, with 11 bases separating them. The length of the CDR3 is 13 residues. CDR3 nucleotides: TGCGCCAGCAGCCAAGAGACTTCCTGGGCGCAGTATTTT. Protein product: CASSQETSWAQYF.

This clonotype has a handful of counts. The gene calls are TRBV12-3 or TRBV12-4 and TRBJ2-3, with 11 bases that match TRBD2. The CDR3 is 17 amino acids. V was clipped by 4 bases and J by 5 bases; unmatched bases: 11. In DNA form, the CDR3 reads TGTGCCAGCAGTTCCCTGATCCTTAGCGGGGGGGAAGATACGCAGTATTTT. This codes for CASSSLILSGGEDTQYF.